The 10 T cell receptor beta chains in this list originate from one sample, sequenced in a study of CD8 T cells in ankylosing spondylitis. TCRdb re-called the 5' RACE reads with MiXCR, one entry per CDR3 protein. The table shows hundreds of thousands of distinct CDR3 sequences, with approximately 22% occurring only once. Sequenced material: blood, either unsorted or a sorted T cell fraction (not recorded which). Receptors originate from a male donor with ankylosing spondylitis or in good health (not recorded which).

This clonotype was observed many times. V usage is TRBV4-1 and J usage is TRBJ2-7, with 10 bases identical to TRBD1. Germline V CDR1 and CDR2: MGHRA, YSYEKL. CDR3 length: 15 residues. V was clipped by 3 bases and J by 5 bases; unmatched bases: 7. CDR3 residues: CASSHGTGASNEQYF. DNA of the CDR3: TGCGCCAGCAGCCACGGGACAGGGGCATCGAACGAGCAGTACTTC.

The CDR3 spells CASSLEAGGIDSPLHF. The CDR3 nucleotides are TGTGCCAGCAGCTTAGAGGCAGGGGGCATCGATTCACCCCTCCACTTT. The chain joins TRBV11-2 to TRBJ1-6; 8 bases line up with TRBD1. V lost 0 bases, J lost 8 bases, and 6 bases stayed unmatched. The CDR3 totals 16 residues. Germline assignment: CDR1 SGHAT and CDR2 FQNNGV.

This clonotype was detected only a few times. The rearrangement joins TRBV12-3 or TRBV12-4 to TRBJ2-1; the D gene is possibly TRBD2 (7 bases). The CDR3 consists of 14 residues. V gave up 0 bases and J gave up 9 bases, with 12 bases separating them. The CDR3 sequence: CASSLAGGRVEQFF. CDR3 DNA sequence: TGTGCCAGCAGTTTAGCGGGGGGGCGGGTTGAGCAGTTCTTC.

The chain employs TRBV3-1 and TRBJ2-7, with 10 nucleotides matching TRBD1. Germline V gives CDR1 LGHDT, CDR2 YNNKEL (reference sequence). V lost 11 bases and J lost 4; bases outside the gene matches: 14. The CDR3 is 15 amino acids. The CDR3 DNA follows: TGTGCCTGCTGCCAATATCGGGACAGGGGTTACGAGCAGTACTTC. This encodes CACCQYRDRGYEQYF.

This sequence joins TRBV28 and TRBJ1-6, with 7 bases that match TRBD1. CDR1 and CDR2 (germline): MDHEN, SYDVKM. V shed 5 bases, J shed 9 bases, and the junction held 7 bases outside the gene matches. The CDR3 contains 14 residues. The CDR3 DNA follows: TGTGCCAGCAGTACCGGGACAGTTACTTCACCCCTCCACTTT. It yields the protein CASSTGTVTSPLHF. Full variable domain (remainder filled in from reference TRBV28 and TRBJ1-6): DVKVTQSSRYLVKRTGEKVFLECVQDMDHENMFWYRQDPGLGLRLIYFSYDVKMKEKGDIPEGYSVSREKKERFSLILESASTNQTSMYLCASSTGTVTSPLHFGNGTRLTVT.

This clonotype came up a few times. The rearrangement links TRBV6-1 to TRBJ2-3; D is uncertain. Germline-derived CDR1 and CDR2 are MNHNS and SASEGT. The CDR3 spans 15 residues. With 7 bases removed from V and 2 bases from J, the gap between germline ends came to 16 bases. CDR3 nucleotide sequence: TGTGCCAGCACGACCTGGGCTAGAAACACAGATACGCAGTATTTT. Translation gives CASTTWARNTDTQYF.

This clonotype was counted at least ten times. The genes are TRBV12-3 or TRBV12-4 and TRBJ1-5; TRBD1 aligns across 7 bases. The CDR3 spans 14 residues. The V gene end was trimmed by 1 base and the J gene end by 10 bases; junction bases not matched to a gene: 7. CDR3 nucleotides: TGTGCCAGCAGTTTAGGACAACAGGGGAACCCCCAGCATTTT. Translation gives CASSLGQQGNPQHF.

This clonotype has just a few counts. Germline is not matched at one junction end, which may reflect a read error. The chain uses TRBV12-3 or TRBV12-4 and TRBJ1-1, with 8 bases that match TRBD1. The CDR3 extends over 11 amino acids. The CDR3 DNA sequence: TGTGCCAGCAGGGCGGGACAGGAGTCGTTGTTT. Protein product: CASRAGQESLF.

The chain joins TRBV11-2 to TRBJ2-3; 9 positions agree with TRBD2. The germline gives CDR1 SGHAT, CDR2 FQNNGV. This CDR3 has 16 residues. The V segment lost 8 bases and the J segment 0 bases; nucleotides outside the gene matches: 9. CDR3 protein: CASALVAGVSTDTQYF. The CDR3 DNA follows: TGTGCCAGCGCGCTCGTAGCGGGGGTTAGCACAGATACGCAGTATTTT.

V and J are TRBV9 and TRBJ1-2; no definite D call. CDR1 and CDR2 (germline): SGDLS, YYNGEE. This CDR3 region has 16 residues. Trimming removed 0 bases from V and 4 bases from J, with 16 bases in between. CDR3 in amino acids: CASSVGPTADLYGYTF. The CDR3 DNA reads TGTGCCAGCAGCGTAGGTCCAACGGCCGACCTCTATGGCTACACCTTC.